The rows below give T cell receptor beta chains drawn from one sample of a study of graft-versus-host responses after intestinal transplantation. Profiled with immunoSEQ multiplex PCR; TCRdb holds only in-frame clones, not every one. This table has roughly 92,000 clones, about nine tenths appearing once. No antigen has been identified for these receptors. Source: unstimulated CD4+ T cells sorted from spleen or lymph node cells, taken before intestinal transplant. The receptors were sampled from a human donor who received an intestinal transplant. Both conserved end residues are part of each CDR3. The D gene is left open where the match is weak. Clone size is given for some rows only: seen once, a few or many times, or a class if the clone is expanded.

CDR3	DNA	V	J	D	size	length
CSVGGDRGGTEAFF	TGCAGCGTTGGGGGGGACAGGGGTGGCACTGAAGCTTTCTTT	TRBV29-1	TRBJ1-1	TRBD1	NA	14
CASSRGQHRNYGYTF	TGTGCCAGTAGTCGCGGACAGCACCGCAACTATGGCTACACCTTC	TRBV19	TRBJ1-2	NA	NA	15
CASSPNRGWGYEQYF	TGTGCCAGCAGTCCGAACAGGGGTTGGGGCTACGAGCAGTACTTC	TRBV28	TRBJ2-7	TRBD1	NA	15
CASHQGALTGELFF	TGTGCCAGTCACCAGGGGGCATTGACCGGGGAGCTGTTTTTT	TRBV19	TRBJ2-2	TRBD1	once	14
CASRGYTEAFF	TGTGCCAGCAGGGGTTACACTGAAGCTTTCTTT	TRBV19	TRBJ1-1	NA	NA	11
CASSFGGNTGELFF	TGCGCCAGCAGCTTCGGGGGGAACACCGGGGAGCTGTTTTTT	TRBV5-1	TRBJ2-2	NA	NA	14
CASRIDRDTLVLTF	TGTGCCAGCAGAATAGACCGGGACACCTTGGTCCTGACTTTC	TRBV6-1	TRBJ2-6	NA	few	14
CASSQGLNSPLHF	TGCGCCAGCAGTCAGGGGCTCAATTCACCCCTCCACTTT	TRBV5-1	TRBJ1-6	NA	NA	13
CASRVLQGSSYEQYF	TGCGCCAGCAGGGTTTTACAGGGTAGCTCCTACGAGCAGTACTTC	TRBV5-1	TRBJ2-7	NA	NA	15
CASSTWTAGTGDEQFF	TGTGCCAGCAGTACGTGGACAGCGGGGACCGGGGATGAGCAGTTCTTC	TRBV25-1	TRBJ2-1	NA	once	16
CASSLPGETQYF	TGCGCCAGCAGCTTGCCCGGGGAGACCCAGTACTTC	TRBV5-1	TRBJ2-5	NA	NA	12
CASSGTIASTDTQYF	TGTGCCAGCTCGGGGACTATCGCTAGCACAGATACGCAGTATTTT	TRBV18	TRBJ2-3	TRBD2	NA	15
CASSPDDRISYGYTF	TGTGCCAGCAGCCCAGATGACAGGATTAGTTATGGCTACACCTTC	TRBV7-9	TRBJ1-2	NA	NA	15
CASSRGFYNEQFF	TGTGCCAGCAGCCGGGGATTCTACAATGAGCAGTTCTTC	TRBV7-3	TRBJ2-1	NA	NA	13
CASTQIPHPPPSDGYTF	TGCGCCAGCACCCAAATACCACACCCGCCGCCATCTGATGGCTACACCTTC	TRBV23-1	TRBJ1-2	NA	NA	17
CASRPGNPRDEQFF	TGTGCCAGCAGGCCAGGCAACCCGAGGGATGAGCAGTTCTTC	TRBV6-5	TRBJ2-1	NA	once	14